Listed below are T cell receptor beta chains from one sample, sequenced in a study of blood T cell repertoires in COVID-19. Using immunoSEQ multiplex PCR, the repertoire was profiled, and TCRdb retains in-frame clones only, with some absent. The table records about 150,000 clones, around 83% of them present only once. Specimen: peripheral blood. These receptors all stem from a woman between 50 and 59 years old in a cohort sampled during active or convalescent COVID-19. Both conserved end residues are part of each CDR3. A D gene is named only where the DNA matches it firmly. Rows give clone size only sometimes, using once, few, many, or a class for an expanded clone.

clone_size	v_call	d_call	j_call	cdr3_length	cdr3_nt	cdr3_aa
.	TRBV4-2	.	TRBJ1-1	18	TGTGCCGGCAGCCAAGCTGCGGTCTTTGGGGGGGACCACACTGAAGCTTTCTTT	CAGSQAAVFGGDHTEAFF
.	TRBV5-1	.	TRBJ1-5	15	TGCGCCAGCAGCTTGGCCGGGGGTGGCAATCAGCCCCAGCATTTT	CASSLAGGGNQPQHF
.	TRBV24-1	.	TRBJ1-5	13	TGTGCCACCAGTGTTTCGGGAAATCAGCCCCAGCATTTT	CATSVSGNQPQHF
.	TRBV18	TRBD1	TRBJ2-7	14	TGTGCCAGCTCACCCGGACAGGTTAGTCACGAGCAGTACTTC	CASSPGQVSHEQYF
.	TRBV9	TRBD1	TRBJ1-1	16	TGTGCCAGCAGCGTCGGGACAGGACTCATGAACACTGAAGCTTTCTTT	CASSVGTGLMNTEAFF
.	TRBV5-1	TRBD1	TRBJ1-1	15	TGCGCCAGCAGCTTTGGACAGGGATCGAACACTGAAGCTTTCTTT	CASSFGQGSNTEAFF
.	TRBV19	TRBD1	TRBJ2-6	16	TGTGCCAGTAGCGGACAGGGGGCATTTGGGGCCAACGTCCTGACTTTC	CASSGQGAFGANVLTF
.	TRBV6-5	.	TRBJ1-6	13	TGTGCCAGCAGTTACAGCGGAGAATCCCCCCTCCACTTT	CASSYSGESPLHF
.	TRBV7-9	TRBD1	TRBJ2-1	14	TGTGCCAGCAGTAGAGGCGGACAGGACAATGAGCAGTTCTTC	CASSRGGQDNEQFF
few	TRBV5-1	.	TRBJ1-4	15	TGCGCCAGCAGCTTGTCCAACAGGATAAATGAAAAACTGTTTTTT	CASSLSNRINEKLFF
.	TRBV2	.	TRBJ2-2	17	TGTGCCAGAACTCGAACTAGTACAGTCGGGGGAACCGGGGAGCTGTTTTTT	CARTRTSTVGGTGELFF
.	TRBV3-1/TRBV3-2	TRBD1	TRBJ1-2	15	TGTGCCAGCAGCCAAGGGCAGGGGGCCCCCTATGGCTACACCTTC	CASSQGQGAPYGYTF
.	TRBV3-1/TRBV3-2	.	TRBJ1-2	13	TGTGCCAGCAGCCGGATCCGGGACTCGGGCTACACCTTC	CASSRIRDSGYTF
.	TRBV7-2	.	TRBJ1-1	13	TGTGCCAGCAGAGGTAGAGGGTGGACTGAAGCTTTCTTT	CASRGRGWTEAFF
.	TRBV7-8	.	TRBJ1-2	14	TGTGCCAGCAGCTTAGCGAGCCGGGTGGATGGCTACACCTTC	CASSLASRVDGYTF
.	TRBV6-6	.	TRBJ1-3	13	TGTGCCACCTCTATAACCTCTGGAAACACCATATATTTT	CATSITSGNTIYF
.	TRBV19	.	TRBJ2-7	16	TGTGCCAGTAGTACCGGACAGACGTACACTCCATACGAGCAGTACTTC	CASSTGQTYTPYEQYF
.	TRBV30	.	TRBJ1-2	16	TGTGCCTGGAGCAGATCCCCGGGACACAGCATCTATGGCTACACCTTC	CAWSRSPGHSIYGYTF
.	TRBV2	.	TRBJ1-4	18	TGTGCCAGCAGTGAAGCGCCCGGGTACGACCTCACGAATGAAAAACTGTTTTTT	CASSEAPGYDLTNEKLFF